This TCR beta chain was captured by sequencing in a study of cytomegalovirus exposure and HLA in healthy donors. Findings and caveats of the study: Later on, an analysis showed TCR association rates differing by HLA locus, with DRB1 the most and HLA-C the fewest.

As regards this clone: Its specificity is unknown.

V lost 5 bases and J 4 bases, leaving 11 bases between the germline ends. CDR3 length: 14 amino acids. Per germline, CDR1 LGHNA and CDR2 YNFKEQ. The primer mix had 60 Vbeta and 13 Jbeta primers. The authors' processing: Among the unique TCR beta chains that a later analysis counted, about 81 million in all, 9.5 million to 12 million were shared. Profiled with immunoSEQ multiplex PCR; TCRdb holds only in-frame clones, not every one. V and J calls and clone size are as listed in that table; D and trimming were resolved from the DNA. The sample lists about 100,000 clones; 50% to 70% were seen once. The TCR originated in a man aged 30-40 years in good health and CMV-seropositive. Sequencing input: PBMCs. J is TRBJ2-2 and V is TRBV4-2; tentatively, D is TRBD2 (5 bases). CDR3 loop: CASSTSAGTGELFF. DNA for the CDR3: TGTGCCAGCAGCACTAGTGCGGGCACCGGGGAGCTGTTTTTT.